This T cell receptor (beta chain) was sequenced during a study of Ad26.COV2.S vaccination and SARS-CoV-2 variants (dated by TCRdb to the early 2020s). Broadly, across the study: Donors in the vaccine arm were drawn from COV1001, a phase I-IIa trial of Ad26.COV2.S in healthy adults that was multicentre, randomized, double-blind and placebo-controlled. Ad26.COV2.S was given intramuscularly at 5x10^10 or 1x10^11 viral particles, as a single shot or as two shots 56 days apart. TCRbeta repertoire sequencing served as the tool for gauging how specific and how broad the SARS-CoV-2-reactive T cell receptors were following Ad26.COV2.S vaccination. A total of 32 samples were included in the TCR-sequenced set, comprising about 20 Ad26.COV2.S vaccine recipients, 5 placebo recipients and 8 SARS-CoV-2 convalescent individuals. Trial participants were randomized into five groups of five, in which low-dose or high-dose Ad26.COV2.S was given once or twice, or placebo was given on both occasions. Throughout the experiments and outcome assessment, investigators stayed blinded to trial group allocation. Study-level results and caveats: According to the authors, total T cell responses may have been underestimated by the TCR breadth and depth analyses. After vaccination, spike-specific CD8+ and CD4+ T cell responses were reported to show substantial breadth. Comparable non-spike TCR breadth was observed between vaccine and placebo recipients, consistent with only spike being contained in the vaccine. The study lacked the statistical power to compare responses across vaccine doses or regimens. Ad26.COV2.S recipients had higher spike-specific TCR breadth than placebo recipients (P = 0.0014).

This clone was seen just once. Its antigen specificity is not known. No clone much larger than this one lies a single base away; base qualities are absent. Trimming accounts for 4 bases at V and 5 bases at J, while the number of junction bases matched to no gene is 8. CDR1 and CDR2, per the germline V gene (reference sequence), are LNHDA and SQIVND. The cysteine opens and the phenylalanine closes a CDR3 of 15 amino acids. Solely the CDR3 DNA is kept, with 45 bases framed from the first base. The sample's treatment or condition label is to be understood as: some 19 received Ad26.COV2.S at low or high dose, single or two shots; roughly five received placebo; per-sample allocation not given. Repertoires of vaccine and placebo recipients were sequenced from samples collected on day 63 after the first injection. Cohort 1b enrolled some 25 adults aged 18-55 years at a single site in Boston, USA, between 29 July and 7 August 2020. Ad26.COV2.S was a replication-incompetent adenovirus type 26 vector expressing a prefusion-stabilized SARS-CoV-2 spike protein from the original Wuhan strain.

The immunoSEQ Assay was the method used to sequence TCRbeta CDR3 regions. After extraction, genomic DNA underwent amplification by bias-controlled multiplex PCR, followed by high-throughput sequencing. In the source study's methods: To quantify the absolute abundance of every unique TCRbeta CDR3 region, sequences were collapsed and filtered. T cell fraction was estimated by normalizing TCRbeta template counts to usable DNA, with usable DNA measured through amplification of reference genes found in all nucleated cells. Repertoire TCRs were annotated as SARS-CoV-2-specific when V gene, CDR3 amino acid sequence and J gene were exactly matched to a known reactive TCR set. The reference SARS-CoV-2 TCR set was obtained from MIRA and was filtered for enrichment in COVID-19-positive ImmuneCODE repertoires, whereby public or cross-reactive TCRs were removed. Using the MIRA antigens, annotated TCRs were further analysed by specific ORF or by position within an ORF. Depth was the summed frequency of annotated unique rearrangements, while breadth was defined as annotated unique rearrangements over total unique productive rearrangements. TCR breadth was compared between groups using two-sided Wilcoxon rank-sum tests. TCRdb stores this immuneACCESS table with in-frame sequences only. Part of the clones is absent; in the studies checked, under half of the shortfall reflects unresolved V genes, and no reason is known for the rest. The V and J calls and clone size are taken from that table; D and trimming were inferred from the DNA. The sample contains about 350,000 clones, approximately 90% of them found a single time. Roughly 4.8% of the sample comes from the top ten.

The TCR sequence derives from a person aged 18 to 65 who received the Ad26.COV2.S COVID-19 vaccine or a placebo. The material was peripheral blood, obtained in a trial of Ad26.COV2.S vaccine versus placebo. Rearrangement joined TRBV19 to TRBJ2-7, with 10 central nucleotides matching TRBD2. The sequence in DNA is TGTGCCAGTAGTACCACTCTAGCGGGAGTACACGAGCAGTACTTC. Its coded protein is CASSTTLAGVHEQYF.